This entry describes one TCR beta chain. These data come from a study of blood T cell repertoires in COVID-19. At the level of the study: Both acute and convalescent COVID-19 samples were obtained from the United States, Italy and Spain. T cells, B-cell-depleted T cells, or PBMCs supplied cDNA or gDNA.

As handled by the study authors: Estimates of nucleated cell counts were drawn from the amplification of reference gene primers. Profiled with immunoSEQ multiplex PCR; TCRdb holds only in-frame clones, not every one. V and J calls and clone size are as listed in that table; D and trimming were resolved from the DNA. The repertoire has about 250,000 clones, approximately 86% of them found once; the top ten carry more than 1.2%. This CDR3 has 14 amino acids. V dropped 2 bases and J dropped 0 bases, with 5 bases sitting between them. Germline CDR1 SGHVS, CDR2 FQNEAQ. V and J are TRBV7-8 and TRBJ2-1; D gene ambiguous. This TCR came from a man older than 75 with acute or convalescent COVID-19. The specimen sequenced was peripheral blood. CDR3: CASSLYNSYNEQFF. As DNA, the CDR3 is TGTGCCAGCAGCTTATACAACTCCTACAATGAGCAGTTCTTC.